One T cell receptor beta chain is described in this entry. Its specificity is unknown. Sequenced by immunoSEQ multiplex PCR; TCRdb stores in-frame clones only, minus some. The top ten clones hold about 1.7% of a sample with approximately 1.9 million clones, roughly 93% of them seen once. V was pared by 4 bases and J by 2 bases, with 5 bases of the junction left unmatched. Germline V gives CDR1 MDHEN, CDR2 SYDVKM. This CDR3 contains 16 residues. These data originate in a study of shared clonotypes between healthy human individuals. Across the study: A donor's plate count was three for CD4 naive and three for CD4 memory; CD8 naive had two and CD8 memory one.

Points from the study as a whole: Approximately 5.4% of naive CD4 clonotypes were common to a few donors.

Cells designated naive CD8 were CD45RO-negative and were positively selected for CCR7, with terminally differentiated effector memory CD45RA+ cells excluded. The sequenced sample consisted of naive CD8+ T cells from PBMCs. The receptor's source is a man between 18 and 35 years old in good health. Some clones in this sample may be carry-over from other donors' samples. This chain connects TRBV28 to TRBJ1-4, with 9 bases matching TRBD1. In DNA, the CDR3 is TGTGCCAGCAGTTCCGGGACAGGGCTCACTAATGAAAAACTGTTTTTT. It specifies CASSSGTGLTNEKLFF.